The source of this TCR beta chain is a study of human T cells and chemical hapten exposure. About the study: Per-sample TCR yield variation was attributed mainly to small pooled library volume differences. The study's findings and limits: With patch test score, the counts of PT1 expanded TCRs showed a positive correlation. Among expanded TCRs, significantly more large CDR3 similarity clusters formed than among controls. Sensitizing with DPC caused no change in TCRs above 1 in 1000 frequency.

CDR1 and CDR2 from the germline V gene are LGHDT and YNNKEL (reference sequence). Trimming removed 1 base from V and 10 bases from J, with 14 bases in between. The CDR3 length is 14 residues. Regarding time point: patch test 1, 2 weeks after DPC sensitization. This sample's treatment: therapeutic diphenylcyclopropenone sensitization with weekly scalp DPC. This clonotype was detected only a few times. Its specificity is unknown. TCRdb passed the RACE reads through MiXCR, listing each CDR3 protein once. The sample lists 300,000 to 450,000 distinct CDR3 sequences, around 5% occurring once. The chain has TRBV3-1 and TRBJ1-5; possibly TRBD1 for D (5 bases). The TCR originated in a woman aged 45-65 years with alopecia areata. Some clones in this sample may be carry-over from other donors' samples. Here the sequenced sample was whole blood, taken in connection with sensitization to the hapten diphenylcyclopropenone (DPC). This CDR3 is CASSQGTTLSPQHF. DNA of the CDR3: TGTGCCAGCAGCCAAGGGACAACCCTTTCTCCCCAGCATTTT.